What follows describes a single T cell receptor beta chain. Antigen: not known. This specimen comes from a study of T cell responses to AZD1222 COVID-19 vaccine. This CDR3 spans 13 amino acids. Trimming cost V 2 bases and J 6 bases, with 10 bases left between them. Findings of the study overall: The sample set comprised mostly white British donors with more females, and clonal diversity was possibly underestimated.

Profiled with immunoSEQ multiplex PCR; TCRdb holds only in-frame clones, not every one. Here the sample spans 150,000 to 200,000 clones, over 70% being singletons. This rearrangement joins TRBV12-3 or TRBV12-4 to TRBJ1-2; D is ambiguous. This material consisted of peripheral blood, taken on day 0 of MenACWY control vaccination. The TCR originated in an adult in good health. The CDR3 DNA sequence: TGTGCCAGCAGTTTAAACAGAAACAATGGCTACACCTTC. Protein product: CASSLNRNNGYTF.